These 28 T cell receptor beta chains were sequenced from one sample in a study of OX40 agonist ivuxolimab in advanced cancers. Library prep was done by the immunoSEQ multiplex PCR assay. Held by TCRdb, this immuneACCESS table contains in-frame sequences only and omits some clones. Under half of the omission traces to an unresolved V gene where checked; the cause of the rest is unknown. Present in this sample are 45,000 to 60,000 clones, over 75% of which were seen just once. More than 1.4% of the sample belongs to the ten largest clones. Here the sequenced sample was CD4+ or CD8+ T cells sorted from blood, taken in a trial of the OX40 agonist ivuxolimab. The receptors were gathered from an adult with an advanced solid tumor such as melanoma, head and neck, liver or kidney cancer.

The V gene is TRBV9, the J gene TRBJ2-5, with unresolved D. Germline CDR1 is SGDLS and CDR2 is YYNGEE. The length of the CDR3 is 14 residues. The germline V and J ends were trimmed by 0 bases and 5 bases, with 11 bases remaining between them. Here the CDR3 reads CASSVEPLSETQYF. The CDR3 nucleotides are TGTGCCAGCAGCGTAGAACCCCTTTCCGAGACCCAGTACTTC.

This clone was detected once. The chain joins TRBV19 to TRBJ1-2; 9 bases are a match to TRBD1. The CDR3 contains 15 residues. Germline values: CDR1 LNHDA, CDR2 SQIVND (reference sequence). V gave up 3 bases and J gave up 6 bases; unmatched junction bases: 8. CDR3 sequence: CASSIRDRVVDGYTF. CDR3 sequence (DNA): TGTGCCAGTAGTATCCGGGACAGGGTTGTAGATGGCTACACCTTC. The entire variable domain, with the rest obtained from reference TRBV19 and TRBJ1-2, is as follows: DGGITQSPKYLFRKEGQNVTLSCEQNLNHDAMYWYRQDPGQGLRLIYYSQIVNDFQKGDIAEGYSVSREKKESFPLTVTSAQKNPTAFYLCASSIRDRVVDGYTFGSGTRLTVV.

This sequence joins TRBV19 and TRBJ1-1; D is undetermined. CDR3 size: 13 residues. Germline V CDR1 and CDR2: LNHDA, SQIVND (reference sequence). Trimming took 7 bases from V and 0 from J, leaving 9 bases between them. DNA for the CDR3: TGTGCCAGTAATCCCCGCATGAACACTGAAGCTTTCTTT. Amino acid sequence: CASNPRMNTEAFF.

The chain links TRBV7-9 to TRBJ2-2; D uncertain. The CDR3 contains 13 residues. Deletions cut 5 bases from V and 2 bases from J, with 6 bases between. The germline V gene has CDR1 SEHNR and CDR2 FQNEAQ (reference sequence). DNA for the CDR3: TGTGCCAGCAGCCTCAGCAACACCGGGGAGCTGTTTTTT. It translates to CASSLSNTGELFF.

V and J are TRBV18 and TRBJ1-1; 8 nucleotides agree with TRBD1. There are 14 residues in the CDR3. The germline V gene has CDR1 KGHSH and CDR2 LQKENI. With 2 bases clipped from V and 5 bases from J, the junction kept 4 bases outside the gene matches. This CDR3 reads CASSPDRGKTEAFF. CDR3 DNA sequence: TGTGCCAGCTCACCAGACAGGGGAAAAACTGAAGCTTTCTTT.

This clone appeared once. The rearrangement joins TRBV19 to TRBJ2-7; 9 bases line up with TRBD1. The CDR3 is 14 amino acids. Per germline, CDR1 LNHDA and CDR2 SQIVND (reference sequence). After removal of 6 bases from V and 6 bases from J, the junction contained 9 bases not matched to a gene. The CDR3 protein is CASRRGQGAGEQYF. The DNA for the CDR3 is TGTGCCAGTAGAAGGGGACAGGGCGCAGGCGAGCAGTACTTC.

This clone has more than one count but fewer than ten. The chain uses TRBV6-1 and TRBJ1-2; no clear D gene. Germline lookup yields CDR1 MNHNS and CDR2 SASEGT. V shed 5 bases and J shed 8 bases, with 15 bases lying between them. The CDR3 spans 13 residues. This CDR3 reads CASSSLIGEGYTF. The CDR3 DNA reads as TGTGCCAGCAGTTCTTTAATTGGGGAGGGCTACACCTTC.

As DNA, the CDR3 is TGTGCCAGCAGCCTCCCGGGACTAGCGCGCTACGAGCAGTACTTC. Encoded protein: CASSLPGLARYEQYF. The V call is TRBV7-2, the J call TRBJ2-7; 10 bases are a match to TRBD2. The V segment lost 5 bases and the J segment 3 bases; nucleotides outside the gene matches: 7. CDR1 and CDR2 (germline): SGHTA, FQGNSA. This CDR3 comprises 15 residues.

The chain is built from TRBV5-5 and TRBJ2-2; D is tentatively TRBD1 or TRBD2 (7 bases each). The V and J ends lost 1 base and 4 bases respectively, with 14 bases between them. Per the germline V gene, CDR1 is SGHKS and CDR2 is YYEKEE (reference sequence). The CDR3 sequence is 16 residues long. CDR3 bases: TGTGCCAGCAGCTTGTTTGCGGGGGACAGCACCGGGGAGCTGTTTTTT. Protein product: CASSLFAGDSTGELFF.

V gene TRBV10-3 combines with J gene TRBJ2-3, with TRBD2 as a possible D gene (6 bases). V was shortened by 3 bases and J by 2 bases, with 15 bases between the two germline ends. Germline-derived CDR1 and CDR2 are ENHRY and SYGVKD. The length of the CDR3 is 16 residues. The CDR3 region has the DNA TGTGCCATCAGTGAAGTTGGGGGGACCTACACAGATACGCAGTATTTT. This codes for CAISEVGGTYTDTQYF.

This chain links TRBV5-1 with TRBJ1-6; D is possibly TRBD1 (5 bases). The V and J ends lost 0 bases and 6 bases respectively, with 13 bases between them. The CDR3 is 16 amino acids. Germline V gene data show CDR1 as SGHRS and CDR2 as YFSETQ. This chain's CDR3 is CASSLAQGSGNSPLHF. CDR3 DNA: TGCGCCAGCAGCTTGGCCCAGGGATCGGGTAATTCACCCCTCCACTTT.

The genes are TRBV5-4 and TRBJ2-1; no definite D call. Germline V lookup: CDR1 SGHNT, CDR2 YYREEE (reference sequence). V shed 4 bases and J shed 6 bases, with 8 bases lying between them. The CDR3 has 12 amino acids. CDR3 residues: CASSRRSNEQFF. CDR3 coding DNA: TGTGCCAGCAGCCGACGGAGCAATGAGCAGTTCTTC.

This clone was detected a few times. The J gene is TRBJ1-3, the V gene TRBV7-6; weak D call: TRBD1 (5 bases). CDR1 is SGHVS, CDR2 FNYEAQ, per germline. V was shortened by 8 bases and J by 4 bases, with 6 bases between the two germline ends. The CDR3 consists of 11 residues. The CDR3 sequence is CASQGGNTIYF. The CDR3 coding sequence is TGTGCCAGCCAGGGAGGAAACACCATATATTTT.

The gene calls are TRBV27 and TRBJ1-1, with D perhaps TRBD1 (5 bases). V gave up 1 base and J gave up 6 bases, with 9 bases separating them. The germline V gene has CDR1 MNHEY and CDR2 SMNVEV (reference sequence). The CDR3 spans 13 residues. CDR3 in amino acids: CASSLWGGAEAFF. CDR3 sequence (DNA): TGTGCCAGCAGTTTATGGGGGGGGGCTGAAGCTTTCTTT.

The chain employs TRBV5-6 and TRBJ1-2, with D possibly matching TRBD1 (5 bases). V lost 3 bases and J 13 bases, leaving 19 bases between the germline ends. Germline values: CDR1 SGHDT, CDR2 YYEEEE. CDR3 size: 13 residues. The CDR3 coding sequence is TGTGCCAGCAGCTACCGGGACCGCGCTCTCTCCACCTTC. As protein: CASSYRDRALSTF.

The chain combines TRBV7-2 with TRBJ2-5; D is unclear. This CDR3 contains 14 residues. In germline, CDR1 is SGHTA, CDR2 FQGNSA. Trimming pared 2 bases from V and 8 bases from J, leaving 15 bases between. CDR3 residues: CASSLSSPRSTQYF. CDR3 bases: TGTGCCAGCAGCTTAAGCTCGCCACGTTCCACCCAGTACTTC.

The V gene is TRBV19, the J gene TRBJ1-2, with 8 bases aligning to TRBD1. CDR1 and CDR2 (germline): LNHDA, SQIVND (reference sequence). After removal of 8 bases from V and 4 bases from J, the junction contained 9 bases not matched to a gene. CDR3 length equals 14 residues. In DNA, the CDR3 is TGTGCCAGTGCGAGGACAGGGTCGCTCTATGGCTACACCTTC. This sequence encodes CASARTGSLYGYTF.

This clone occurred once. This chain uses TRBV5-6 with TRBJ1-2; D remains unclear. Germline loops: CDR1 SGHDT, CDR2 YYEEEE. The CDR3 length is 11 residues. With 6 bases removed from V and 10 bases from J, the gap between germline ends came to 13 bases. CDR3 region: CASTSPHNYTF. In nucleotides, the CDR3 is TGTGCCAGCACCTCTCCTCATAACTACACCTTC.

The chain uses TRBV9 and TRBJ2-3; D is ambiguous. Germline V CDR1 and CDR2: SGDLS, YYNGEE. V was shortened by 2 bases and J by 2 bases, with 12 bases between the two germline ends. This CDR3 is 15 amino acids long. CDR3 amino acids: CASSVWAGATDTQYF. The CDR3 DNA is TGTGCCAGCAGCGTTTGGGCAGGAGCCACAGATACGCAGTATTTT.

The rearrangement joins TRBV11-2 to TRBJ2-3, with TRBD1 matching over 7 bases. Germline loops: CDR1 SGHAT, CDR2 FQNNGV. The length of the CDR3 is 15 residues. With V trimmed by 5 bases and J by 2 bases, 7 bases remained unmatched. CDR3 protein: CASSRDSLHTDTQYF. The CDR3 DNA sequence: TGTGCCAGCAGCCGGGACAGTCTACACACAGATACGCAGTATTTT.

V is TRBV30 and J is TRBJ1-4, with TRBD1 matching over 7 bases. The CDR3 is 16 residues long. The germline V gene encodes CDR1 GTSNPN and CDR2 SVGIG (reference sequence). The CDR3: CALEDQGGLRFEKLFF. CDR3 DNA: TGTGCTCTGGAGGATCAGGGGGGACTAAGGTTCGAAAAACTGTTTTTT.

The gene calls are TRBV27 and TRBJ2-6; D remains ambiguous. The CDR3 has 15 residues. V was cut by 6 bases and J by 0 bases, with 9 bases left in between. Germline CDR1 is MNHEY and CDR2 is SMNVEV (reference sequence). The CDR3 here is CASSQHSSGANVLTF. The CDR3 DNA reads TGTGCCAGCAGCCAACATAGCTCTGGGGCCAACGTCCTGACTTTC. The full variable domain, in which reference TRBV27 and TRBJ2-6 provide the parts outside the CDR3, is EAQVTQNPRYLITVTGKKLTVTCSQNMNHEYMSWYRQDPGLGLRQIYYSMNVEVTDKGDVPEGYKVSRKEKRNFPLILESPSPNQTSLYFCASSQHSSGANVLTFGAGSRLTVL.

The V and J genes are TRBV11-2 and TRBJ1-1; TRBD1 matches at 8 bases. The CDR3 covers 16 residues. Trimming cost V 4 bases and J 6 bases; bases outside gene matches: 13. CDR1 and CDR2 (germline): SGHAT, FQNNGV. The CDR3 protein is CASSSSLGQGGPEAFF. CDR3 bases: TGTGCCAGCAGCTCCTCCCTCGGACAGGGTGGGCCTGAAGCTTTCTTT.

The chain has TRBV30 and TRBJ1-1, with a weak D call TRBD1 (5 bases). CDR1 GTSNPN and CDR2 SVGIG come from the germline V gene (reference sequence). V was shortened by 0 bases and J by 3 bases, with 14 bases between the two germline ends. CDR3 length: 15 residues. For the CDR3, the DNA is TGTGCCTGGAGTGTACTCGCAGGGTGGGACACTGAAGCTTTCTTT. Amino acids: CAWSVLAGWDTEAFF.

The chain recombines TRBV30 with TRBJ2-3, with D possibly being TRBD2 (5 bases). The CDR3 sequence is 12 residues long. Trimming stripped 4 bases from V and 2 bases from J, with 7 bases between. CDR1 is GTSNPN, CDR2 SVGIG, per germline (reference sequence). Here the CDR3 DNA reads TGTGCCTGGATAGGACTCACAGATACGCAGTATTTT. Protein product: CAWIGLTDTQYF.

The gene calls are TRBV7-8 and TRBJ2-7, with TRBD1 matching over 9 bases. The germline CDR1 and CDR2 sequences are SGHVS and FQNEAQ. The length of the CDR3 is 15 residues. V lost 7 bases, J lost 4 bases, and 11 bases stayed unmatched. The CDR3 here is CASTNDRGEGYEQYF. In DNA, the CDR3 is TGTGCCAGCACTAACGACAGGGGGGAAGGGTACGAGCAGTACTTC.

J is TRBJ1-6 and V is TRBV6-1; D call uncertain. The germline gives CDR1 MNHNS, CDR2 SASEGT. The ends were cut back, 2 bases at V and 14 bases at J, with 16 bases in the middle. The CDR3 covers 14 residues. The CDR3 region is CASSEPWPPWSLHF. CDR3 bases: TGTGCCAGCAGTGAACCTTGGCCCCCTTGGTCCCTCCACTTT.

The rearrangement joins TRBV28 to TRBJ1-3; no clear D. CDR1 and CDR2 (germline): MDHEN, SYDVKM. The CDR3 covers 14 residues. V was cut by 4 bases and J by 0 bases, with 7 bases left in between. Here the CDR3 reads CASSSLLSGNTIYF. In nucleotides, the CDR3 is TGTGCCAGCAGTTCTCTACTCTCTGGAAACACCATATATTTT.